Listed here is a single TCR beta chain. Antigen unknown. TCRB transcripts that were expressed got sequenced, as all of the isolated RNA had been reverse transcribed. About 3.9 million reads on average were seen across naive, central memory and regulatory T cell samples. Clones were sequenced by immunoSEQ multiplex PCR, and TCRdb holds only the in-frame ones, with some missing. The sample includes under 300,000 clones, approximately 15% seen only once; the top ten take approximately 0.021%. The data belong to a study of beta chain features in type 1 diabetes. Study in general: Investigators examined more than 90 million sorted cells across all samples.

General observations from the study: Patients' naive, central memory and Treg TCRB repertoires seemed closer to one another than those of healthy donors. Individuals with type 1 diabetes displayed fewer insertions and more deletions at VDJ junctions. All four CD4+ subsets of Type 1 diabetes patients contained TCRB CDR3s that were moderately but significantly shorter.

This CDR3 contains 13 residues. Germline loops: CDR1 WSHSY, CDR2 SAAADI. V lost 7 bases and J lost 8, with 17 bases in between. The gene calls are TRBV10-2 and TRBJ1-2; maybe TRBD1 (6 bases). The receptor comes from a man younger than 40 with type 1 diabetes. The sample comprised naive CD4+ T cells from blood. CDR3 residues: CASNKQGADGYTF. DNA for the CDR3: TGCGCCAGCAACAAACAGGGCGCGGACGGCTACACCTTC.